This TCR beta chain was identified during a study of cytomegalovirus exposure and HLA in healthy donors. With 60 Vbeta and 13 Jbeta primers, the PCR was carried out. The table came from immunoSEQ multiplex PCR; TCRdb's copy has only in-frame clones and leaves some out. The sample lists about 140,000 clones, roughly 79% occurring once. This clone showed up just once. Its cognate antigen is unknown. General study findings and limits: For most TCR beta V segments, an earlier analysis put the productive rate at about 87% or about 30% of the time. Overall, around 160 TCR beta chains were annotated as cytomegalovirus-associated. Most sequenced TCRs were rare (though some public TCRs occurred in many donors).

Sequenced sample: PBMCs. The sequence was collected from a male donor in good health and CMV-seronegative.

The CDR3 loop reads CATQDRARETQYF. CDR3 in DNA: TGTGCCACCCAGGACAGGGCCAGAGAGACCCAGTACTTC. The V call is TRBV19, the J call TRBJ2-5; 8 bases match TRBD1. This CDR3 has 13 amino acids. V gave up 10 bases and J gave up 4 bases; unmatched junction bases: 8. The germline V gene encodes CDR1 LNHDA and CDR2 SQIVND (reference sequence). Supplemented by reference TRBV19 and TRBJ2-5, the full variable domain reads DGGITQSPKYLFRKEGQNVTLSCEQNLNHDAMYWYRQDPGQGLRLIYYSQIVNDFQKGDIAEGYSVSREKKESFPLTVTSAQKNPTAFYLCATQDRARETQYFGPGTRLLVL.